This T cell receptor (beta chain) was captured by sequencing in a study of tumor-infiltrating lymphocytes in primary liver carcinoma. A constant-region primer served to make TCR beta cDNA from roughly 540 ng total RNA. Amplification in three nested multiplex PCR rounds with slightly modified ARM-PCR gave rise to TCR beta libraries. TRBV1-TRBV30 forward primers and a C-beta reverse primer were used in the first two PCR rounds, which each ran for approximately 10 cycles. MiXCR, run by TCRdb on the multiplex PCR reads, gives a single entry per CDR3 protein. This table has 45,000 to 55,000 distinct CDR3 sequences, about 68% appearing once. Co-extraction of both nucleic acids (RNA and DNA) used roughly 20-34 mg of unsorted bulk tissue. Through surgical resection, the patients' primary liver carcinoma was treated. Notes on this clonotype: Antigen specificity is unknown. Given the absence of the conserved phenylalanine or tryptophan at the CDR3 end, a read error is likely. The limits of the CDR3 on the DNA are not certain, so only TCRdb's listed CDR3 is given.

The CDR3 extends over 13 residues, inclusive of both ends. Looked up from germline, CDR1 is SGHAT and CDR2 is FQNNGV. Study conclusions and caveats: A fraction of only about 7.5-25% of top clones appeared in all five tumor regions.

This rearrangement joins TRBV11-2 to TRBJ2-5. This sequence was found in a middle-aged man with primary liver carcinoma and hepatitis B virus infection. Sequenced sample: liver tumor tissue from sampling region 2. Subset here: tumor region T2, inferior pole. The CDR3 sequence is CASSLDFLETQHL.